These 23 T cell receptor beta chains share one sample of origin, sequenced in a study of blood T cell repertoires in COVID-19. The repertoire was sequenced with immunoSEQ multiplex PCR; TCRdb's copy has only in-frame clones and lacks some. Of about 140,000 clones listed, about nine tenths are singletons. The specimen was PBMCs or T cells enriched from blood (not recorded which). The origin of the receptors is a man between 60 and 70 years old who had recovered from COVID-19.

This chain connects TRBV10-1 to TRBJ2-2; TRBD2 might be the D (7 bases). Trimming removed 5 bases from V and 8 bases from J, with 15 bases in between. The CDR3 has 14 residues. The V gene's germline CDR1 is WNHNN and CDR2 SYGVQD (reference sequence). The DNA for the CDR3 is TGCGCCAGCAGTAGTACAGGGACTACGGGGGAGCTGTTTTTT. Translated: CASSSTGTTGELFF.

The rearrangement links TRBV9 to TRBJ2-7; 9 bases match TRBD1. This CDR3 spans 14 amino acids. In germline, CDR1 is SGDLS, CDR2 YYNGEE. The J segment lost 6 bases and the V segment lost 5 bases, leaving 9 bases of the junction unmatched. The CDR3 DNA reads as TGTGCCAGCAGGTCCGGGACAGGGTCAGCCGAGCAGTACTTC. Its protein product is CASRSGTGSAEQYF.

This clone was seen a few times. V is TRBV27 and J is TRBJ2-3; D perhaps matches TRBD2 (5 bases). Trimming removed 3 bases at V and 6 bases at J, with 13 bases between. CDR1 and CDR2 (germline): MNHEY, SMNVEV (reference sequence). This CDR3 is 14 amino acids long. The DNA of the CDR3 is TGTGCCAGCAGTTTTCGGGAAGGCGCCGATACGCAGTATTTT. Amino acid sequence: CASSFREGADTQYF.

This clone was seen only a few times. The chain employs TRBV2 and TRBJ1-5; no clear D. This CDR3 is 15 amino acids long. The germline V gene has CDR1 SNHLY and CDR2 FYNNEI. With 2 bases removed from V and 1 base from J, the gap between germline ends came to 9 bases. The CDR3 nucleotides read TGTGCCAGCAGTGAACGTGCGGGAAGCAATCAGCCCCAGCATTTT. As protein: CASSERAGSNQPQHF.

J is TRBJ2-2 and V is TRBV19; 7 bases agree with TRBD1. V gave up 5 bases and J gave up 5 bases; unmatched junction bases: 8. This CDR3 spans 15 amino acids. From germline, CDR1 is LNHDA and CDR2 SQIVND (reference sequence). CDR3 bases: TGTGCCAGTAGTTACAGGGGTGTGGGAACCGGGGAGCTGTTTTTT. This sequence encodes CASSYRGVGTGELFF.

The CDR3 DNA is TGCAGCGCCCAGGAGGCCAATGAAAAACTGTTTTTT. Translating gives CSAQEANEKLFF. The chain recombines TRBV29-1 with TRBJ1-4; D is ambiguous. Trimming stripped 7 bases from V and 5 bases from J, with 11 bases between. Per the germline V gene, CDR1 is SQVTM and CDR2 is ANQGSEA. The CDR3 runs 12 residues. Combining the CDR3 with reference TRBV29-1 and TRBJ1-4 gives the whole variable domain SAVISQKPSRDICQRGTSLTIQCQVDSQVTMMFWYRQQPGQSLTLIATANQGSEATYESGFVIDKFPISRPNLTFSTLTVSNMSPEDSSIYLCSAQEANEKLFFGSGTQLSVL.

This chain joins TRBV24-1 and TRBJ2-7; D call uncertain. This CDR3 is 14 amino acids long. V dropped 3 bases and J dropped 9 bases, with 17 bases sitting between them. The germline CDR1 and CDR2 sequences are KGHDR and SFDVKD. CDR3 sequence (DNA): TGTGCCACCAGTGATAGGAAGGAGCCCCGTGGGCAGTACTTC. This translates into CATSDRKEPRGQYF.

The V and J genes are TRBV7-9 and TRBJ2-1; 12 positions agree with TRBD2. The germline V gene encodes CDR1 SEHNR and CDR2 FQNEAQ (reference sequence). This CDR3 has 16 amino acids. The V gene end was trimmed by 5 bases and the J gene end by 11 bases; junction bases not matched to a gene: 13. The CDR3 DNA reads TGTGCCAGCAGCCGCGGCGGACTAGCGGGGATGAGCCAGCAGTTCTTC. Translation gives CASSRGGLAGMSQQFF.

This chain uses TRBV2 with TRBJ2-3; 12 positions agree with TRBD2. In germline, CDR1 is SNHLY, CDR2 FYNNEI. The CDR3 totals 16 residues. V lost 7 bases, J lost 0 bases, and 5 bases stayed unmatched. CDR3 residues: CASKTSGGPSTDTQYF. CDR3 nucleotide sequence: TGTGCCAGCAAGACTAGCGGGGGTCCTAGCACAGATACGCAGTATTTT.

V is TRBV29-1 and J is TRBJ2-5; TRBD2 matches at 8 bases. The germline gives CDR1 SQVTM, CDR2 ANQGSEA. J lost 5 bases, V lost 6 bases, and 5 bases had no gene match. The CDR3 totals 12 residues. DNA of the CDR3: TGCAGCGTCGTCGGACTAGCTGAGACCCAGTACTTC. As protein: CSVVGLAETQYF.

The chain links TRBV19 to TRBJ2-2; 8 bases fit TRBD2. Trimming at V came to 10 bases and at J to 5 bases, leaving 15 bases not matched to a gene. The V gene's germline CDR1 is LNHDA and CDR2 SQIVND (reference sequence). This CDR3 contains 16 residues. DNA of the CDR3: TGTGCCAATAGGCAAAGAGGACTAGCTGGGACCGGGGAGCTGTTTTTT. The encoded protein is CANRQRGLAGTGELFF.

The V gene is TRBV28, the J gene TRBJ2-1; TRBD2 agrees at 8 bases. Germline trimming cut 7 bases from V and 5 bases from J; bases unmatched to any gene: 10. This CDR3 comprises 15 residues. Germline V CDR1 and CDR2: MDHEN, SYDVKM. Here the CDR3 reads CASTIRGGLHNEQFF. The DNA of the CDR3 is TGTGCCAGCACGATCCGGGGGGGCCTTCACAATGAGCAGTTCTTC. The whole variable domain, filled in from reference TRBV28 and TRBJ2-1, reads DVKVTQSSRYLVKRTGEKVFLECVQDMDHENMFWYRQDPGLGLRLIYFSYDVKMKEKGDIPEGYSVSREKKERFSLILESASTNQTSMYLCASTIRGGLHNEQFFGPGTRLTVL.

The J gene is TRBJ1-2, the V gene TRBV2; 8 bases line up with TRBD1. There are 15 residues in the CDR3. The germline V gene has CDR1 SNHLY and CDR2 FYNNEI. The V and J ends lost 0 bases and 4 bases, in that order; junction bases with no gene match: 4. The CDR3 protein is CASSEARTGLYGYTF. CDR3 in DNA: TGTGCCAGCAGTGAAGCGAGGACAGGGCTCTATGGCTACACCTTC.

The rearrangement links TRBV4-2 to TRBJ1-1, with D perhaps matching TRBD1 (6 bases). This CDR3 has 14 residues. V was trimmed by 0 bases and J by 4 bases, leaving 9 bases between them. Germline V gives CDR1 LGHNA, CDR2 YNFKEQ. The CDR3 DNA is TGTGCCAGCAGCCAAGAGGGCAGGGGCACTGAAGCTTTCTTT. It translates to CASSQEGRGTEAFF.

V and J are TRBV28 and TRBJ2-7, with 7 positions matching TRBD1. CDR3 length: 14 residues. Losses at the gene ends were 7 bases for V and 2 bases for J; bases not matched to a gene: 8. Germline CDR1 MDHEN, CDR2 SYDVKM. CDR3 sequence: CASKPSGGPYEQYF. The DNA of the CDR3 is TGTGCCAGCAAACCGTCAGGGGGACCCTACGAGCAGTACTTC. The full variable domain, completed using reference TRBV28 and TRBJ2-7, is DVKVTQSSRYLVKRTGEKVFLECVQDMDHENMFWYRQDPGLGLRLIYFSYDVKMKEKGDIPEGYSVSREKKERFSLILESASTNQTSMYLCASKPSGGPYEQYFGPGTRLTVT.

V and J are TRBV7-2 and TRBJ2-7, with 8 bases fitting TRBD2. The CDR3 loop spans 14 amino acids. The germline V gene encodes CDR1 SGHTA and CDR2 FQGNSA. Trimming took 5 bases from V and 4 from J; bases not matched to a gene: 7. CDR3 amino acids: CASSLGQREYEQYF. CDR3 nucleotides: TGTGCCAGCAGCCTGGGCCAGCGGGAGTACGAGCAGTACTTC.

This clone ranks as large. This rearrangement joins TRBV4-1 to TRBJ1-1, with a weak D call TRBD1 (5 bases). The CDR3 loop spans 12 amino acids. Germline V gene lookup returns CDR1 MGHRA and CDR2 YSYEKL. V dropped 1 base and J dropped 6 bases, with 6 bases sitting between them. CDR3 nucleotide sequence: TGCGCCAGCAGCCAAGGGGGGGCTGAAGCTTTCTTT. This codes for CASSQGGAEAFF.

The chain joins TRBV30 to TRBJ1-5; tentative D call: TRBD1 (5 bases). The V and J ends lost 0 bases and 6 bases respectively, with 12 bases between them. Looked up from germline, CDR1 is GTSNPN and CDR2 is SVGIG (reference sequence). The CDR3 consists of 14 residues. The chain's CDR3 is CAWSVRGLGQPQHF. The CDR3 coding sequence is TGTGCCTGGAGTGTACGGGGGTTGGGTCAGCCCCAGCATTTT.

V is TRBV9 and J is TRBJ2-1, with 11 nucleotides matching TRBD2. Germline V gene sequence: CDR1 SGDLS, CDR2 YYNGEE. The V gene end was trimmed by 4 bases and the J gene end by 2 bases; junction bases not matched to a gene: 2. The CDR3 has 15 residues. The CDR3: CASSTSGSPYNEQFF. In DNA, the CDR3 is TGTGCCAGCAGCACTAGCGGGAGCCCCTACAATGAGCAGTTCTTC. The full variable domain, rest sourced from reference TRBV9 and TRBJ2-1, is DSGVTQTPKHLITATGQRVTLRCSPRSGDLSVYWYQQSLDQGLQFLIQYYNGEERAKGNILERFSAQQFPDLHSELNLSSLELGDSALYFCASSTSGSPYNEQFFGPGTRLTVL.

The chain combines TRBV6-4 with TRBJ2-2; the match to TRBD1 covers 7 bases. This CDR3 region has 13 residues. The V and J ends lost 4 bases and 4 bases, in that order; junction bases with no gene match: 0. Germline lookup yields CDR1 MRHNA and CDR2 SNTAGT. CDR3 in amino acids: CASSAGGTGELFF. For the CDR3, the DNA is TGTGCCAGCAGTGCAGGGGGCACCGGGGAGCTGTTTTTT.

CDR3 loop: CASSLTGGSREAFF. In DNA, the CDR3 is TGTGCCAGCAGTTTAACGGGGGGAAGCCGGGAAGCTTTCTTT. The chain combines TRBV28 with TRBJ1-1; perhaps TRBD1 as D (5 bases). From germline, CDR1 is MDHEN and CDR2 SYDVKM. CDR3 length: 14 amino acids. The ends were cut back, 2 bases at V and 8 bases at J, with 15 bases in the middle.

This clone was recorded only once. V is TRBV19 and J is TRBJ1-5; a possible D gene is TRBD1 (6 bases). V lost 5 bases, J lost 2 bases, and 13 bases lay in between. The CDR3 length is 15 residues. Per germline, CDR1 LNHDA and CDR2 SQIVND (reference sequence). CDR3 sequence (DNA): TGTGCCAGTAGTTCACAGGGTTGGGGCAATCAGCCCCAGCATTTT. Its protein is CASSSQGWGNQPQHF.

The chain links TRBV30 to TRBJ1-1; 8 nucleotides line up with TRBD1. The CDR3 sequence is 13 residues long. Unmatched junction bases numbered 0, after V lost 0 bases and J lost 3 bases. Germline V lookup: CDR1 GTSNPN, CDR2 SVGIG (reference sequence). The CDR3 sequence is CAWSVQGDTEAFF. CDR3 nucleotide sequence: TGTGCCTGGAGTGTACAGGGGGACACTGAAGCTTTCTTT.